This T cell receptor beta chain was found in a study of molecular identifiers for immune sequencing clone quantification. This clonotype showed up many times. Previously described methods and listed TCR primers were used for bulk TCR libraries. TCRdb called the PCR reads again in MiXCR, with one record for every CDR3 protein. This sample yields around 86,000 distinct CDR3 sequences, of which roughly 19% are seen a single time; roughly 0.93% belongs to the top ten. The germline V gene has CDR1 MNHEY and CDR2 SVGEGT. V was trimmed by 7 bases and J by 2 bases, leaving 15 bases between them. This CDR3 is built from 15 residues.

The clonotype comes from a human donor in good health. Some libraries in this study had Jurkat cell RNA spiked in. Sequencing was performed on naive CD8+ T cells from blood, with Jurkat cell RNA spiked in. Described subset: FACS-sorted CD8+CD4-CCR7+CD45RA+ naive T cells. The V and J genes are TRBV6-2 or TRBV6-3 and TRBJ1-5, with D possibly TRBD1 on 6 matching bases. The CDR3 region has the DNA TGTGCCAGCACCGCCCTTCAGGGGCGCAATCAGCCCCAGCATTTT. Translation gives CASTALQGRNQPQHF.